Described below is a single T cell receptor (beta chain) sequence and its context. In germline, CDR1 is LGHNA, CDR2 YSLEER. The CDR3 runs to 15 residues. V lost 2 bases to trimming and J lost 6 bases; unmatched junction nucleotides: 9. This specimen belongs to a study of human T cells and chemical hapten exposure. One entry per CDR3 protein, called by TCRdb with MiXCR from the RACE reads. The data show around 360,000 distinct CDR3 sequences, over 6% seen once. Time point here: patch test 2, 6 weeks after DPC sensitization. Treatment given: therapeutic diphenylcyclopropenone sensitization with weekly scalp DPC.

The V and J genes are TRBV4-3 and TRBJ2-5; 7 bases agree with TRBD2. The sequence derives from a woman aged 18 to 35 with alopecia areata. Some clones in this sample may be carry-over from other donors' samples. The specimen comprised whole blood, sampled in connection with sensitization to the hapten diphenylcyclopropenone (DPC). This CDR3 reads CASSQTRGSAQTQYF. The CDR3 nucleotides read TGCGCCAGCAGCCAAACGCGGGGGAGTGCGCAGACCCAGTACTTC.